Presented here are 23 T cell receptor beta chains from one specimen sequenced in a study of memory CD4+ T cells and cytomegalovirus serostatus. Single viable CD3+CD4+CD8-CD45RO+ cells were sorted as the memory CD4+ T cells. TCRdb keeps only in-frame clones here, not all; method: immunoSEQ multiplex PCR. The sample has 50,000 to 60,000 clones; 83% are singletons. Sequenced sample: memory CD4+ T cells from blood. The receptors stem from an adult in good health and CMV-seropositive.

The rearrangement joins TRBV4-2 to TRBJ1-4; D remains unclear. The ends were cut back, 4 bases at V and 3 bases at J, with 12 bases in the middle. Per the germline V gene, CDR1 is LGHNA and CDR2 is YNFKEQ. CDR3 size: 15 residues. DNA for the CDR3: TGTGCCAGCAGCCCGCGAGCAGCAGCTAATGAAAAACTGTTTTTT. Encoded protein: CASSPRAAANEKLFF.

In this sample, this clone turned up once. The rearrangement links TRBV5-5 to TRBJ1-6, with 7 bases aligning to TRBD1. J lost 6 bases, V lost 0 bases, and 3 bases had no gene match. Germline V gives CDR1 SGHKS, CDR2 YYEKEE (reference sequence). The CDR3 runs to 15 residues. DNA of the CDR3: TGTGCCAGCAGCTTGGAAAGGGGGCTTAATTCACCCCTCCACTTT. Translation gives CASSLERGLNSPLHF.

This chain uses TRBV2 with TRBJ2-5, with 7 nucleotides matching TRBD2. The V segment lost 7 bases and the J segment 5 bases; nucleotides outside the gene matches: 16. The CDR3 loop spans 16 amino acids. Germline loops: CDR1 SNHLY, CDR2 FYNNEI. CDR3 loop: CASTSSLGGGRETQYF. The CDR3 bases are TGTGCCAGCACATCCTCCCTGGGGGGGGGACGGGAGACCCAGTACTTC.

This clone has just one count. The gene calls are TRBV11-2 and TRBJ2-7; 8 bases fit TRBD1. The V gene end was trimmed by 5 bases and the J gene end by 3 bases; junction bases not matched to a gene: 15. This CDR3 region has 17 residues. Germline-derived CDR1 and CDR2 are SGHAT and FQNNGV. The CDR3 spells CASSPIDRTGKDYEQYF. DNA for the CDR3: TGTGCCAGCAGCCCCATAGACCGGACAGGGAAGGACTACGAGCAGTACTTC.

CDR3 residues: CASSEQGFQPQHF. The CDR3, as DNA: TGTGCCAGCAGTGAGCAGGGGTTCCAGCCCCAGCATTTT. The rearrangement uses TRBV6-6 and TRBJ1-5, with a possible D match to TRBD1 (6 bases). CDR1 MNHNY and CDR2 SVGAGI come from the germline V gene (reference sequence). Trimming removed 5 bases from V and 7 bases from J, with 12 bases in between. The CDR3 is made up of 13 amino acids.

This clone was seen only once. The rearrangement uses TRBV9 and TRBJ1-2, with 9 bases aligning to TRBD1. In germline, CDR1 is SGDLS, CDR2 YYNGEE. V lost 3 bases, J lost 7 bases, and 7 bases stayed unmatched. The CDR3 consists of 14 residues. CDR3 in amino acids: CASSGHRGLSGYTF. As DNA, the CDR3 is TGTGCCAGCAGCGGACACAGGGGGCTGAGTGGCTACACCTTC.

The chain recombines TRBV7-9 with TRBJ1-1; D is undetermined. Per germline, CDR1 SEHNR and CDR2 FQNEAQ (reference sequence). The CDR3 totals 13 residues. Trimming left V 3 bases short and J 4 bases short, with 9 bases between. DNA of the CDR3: TGTGCCAGCAGCTTGAACAGCGGCACTGAAGCTTTCTTT. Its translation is CASSLNSGTEAFF.

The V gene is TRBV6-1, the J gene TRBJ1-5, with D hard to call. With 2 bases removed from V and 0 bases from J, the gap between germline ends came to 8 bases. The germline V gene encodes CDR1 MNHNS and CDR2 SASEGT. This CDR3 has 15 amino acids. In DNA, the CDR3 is TGTGCCAGCAGTGAATCTCAGCTTAGCAATCAGCCCCAGCATTTT. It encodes CASSESQLSNQPQHF.

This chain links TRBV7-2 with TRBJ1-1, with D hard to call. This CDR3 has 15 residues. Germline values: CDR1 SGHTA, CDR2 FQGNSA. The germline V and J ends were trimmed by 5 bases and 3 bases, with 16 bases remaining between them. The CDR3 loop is CASSLGNPLYTEAFF. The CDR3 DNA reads TGTGCCAGCAGCCTAGGGAACCCCCTTTACACTGAAGCTTTCTTT.

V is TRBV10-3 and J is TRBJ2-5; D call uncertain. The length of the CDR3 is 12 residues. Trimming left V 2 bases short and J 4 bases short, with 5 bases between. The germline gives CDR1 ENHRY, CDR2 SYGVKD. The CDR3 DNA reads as TGTGCCATCAGTGAGAGGCCAGAGACCCAGTACTTC. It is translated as CAISERPETQYF.

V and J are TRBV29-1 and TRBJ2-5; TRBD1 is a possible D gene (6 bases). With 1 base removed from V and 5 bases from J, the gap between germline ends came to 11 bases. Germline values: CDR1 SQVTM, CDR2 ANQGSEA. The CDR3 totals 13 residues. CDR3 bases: TGCAGCGTTGAAGTTGGGGGCGCGGAGACCCAGTACTTC. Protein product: CSVEVGGAETQYF.

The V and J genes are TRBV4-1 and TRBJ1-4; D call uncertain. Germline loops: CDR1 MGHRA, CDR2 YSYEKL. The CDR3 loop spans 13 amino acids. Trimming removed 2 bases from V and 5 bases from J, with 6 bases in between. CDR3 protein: CASSQFRNEKLFF. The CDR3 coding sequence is TGCGCCAGCAGCCAATTTAGGAATGAAAAACTGTTTTTT.

The CDR3 spells CASSFRARTRGEQFF. CDR3 in DNA: TGTGCCAGCAGTTTCCGGGCCCGGACGCGCGGGGAGCAGTTCTTC. This rearrangement joins TRBV7-9 to TRBJ2-1; D might be TRBD2 (5 bases). The CDR3 extends over 15 amino acids. The V and J ends lost 6 bases and 10 bases respectively, with 22 bases between them. CDR1 and CDR2 from the germline V gene are SEHNR and FQNEAQ (reference sequence). Full variable domain (remainder filled in from reference TRBV7-9 and TRBJ2-1): DTGVSQNPRHKITKRGQNVTFRCDPISEHNRLYWYRQTLGQGPEFLTYFQNEAQLEKSRLLSDRFSAERPKGSFSTLEIQRTEQGDSAMYLCASSFRARTRGEQFFGPGTRLTVL.

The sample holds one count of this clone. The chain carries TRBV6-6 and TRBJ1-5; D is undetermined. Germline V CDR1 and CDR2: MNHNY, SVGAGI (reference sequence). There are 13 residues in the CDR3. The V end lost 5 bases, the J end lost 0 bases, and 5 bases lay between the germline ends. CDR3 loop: CASSPNSNQPQHF. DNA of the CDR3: TGTGCCAGCAGTCCCAATAGCAATCAGCCCCAGCATTTT.

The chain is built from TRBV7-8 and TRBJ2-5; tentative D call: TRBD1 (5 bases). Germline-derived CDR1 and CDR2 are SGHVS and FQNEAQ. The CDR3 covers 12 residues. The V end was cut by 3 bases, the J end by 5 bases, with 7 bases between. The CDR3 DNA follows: TGTGCCAGCAGCTTTAACAGGGAGACCCAGTACTTC. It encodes CASSFNRETQYF.

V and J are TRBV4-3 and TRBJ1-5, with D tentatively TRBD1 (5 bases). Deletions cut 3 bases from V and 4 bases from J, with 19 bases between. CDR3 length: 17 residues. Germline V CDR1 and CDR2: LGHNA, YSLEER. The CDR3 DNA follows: TGCGCCAGCAGCCACGCTCGCTGGGACGGCTTTAATCAGCCCCAGCATTTT. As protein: CASSHARWDGFNQPQHF.

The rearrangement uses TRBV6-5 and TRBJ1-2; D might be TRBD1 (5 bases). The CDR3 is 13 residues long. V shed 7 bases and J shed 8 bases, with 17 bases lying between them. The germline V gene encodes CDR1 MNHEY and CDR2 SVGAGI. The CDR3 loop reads CASTREPGWGYTF. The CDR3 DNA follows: TGTGCCAGCACCCGGGAGCCAGGGTGGGGCTACACCTTC.

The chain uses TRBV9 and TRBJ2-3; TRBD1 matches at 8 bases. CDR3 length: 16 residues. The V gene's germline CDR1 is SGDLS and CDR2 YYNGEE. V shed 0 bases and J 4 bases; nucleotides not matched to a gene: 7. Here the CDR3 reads CASSVGDRGRADTQYF. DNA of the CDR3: TGTGCCAGCAGCGTAGGTGACAGGGGAAGGGCAGATACGCAGTATTTT. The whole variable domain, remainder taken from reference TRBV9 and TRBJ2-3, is DSGVTQTPKHLITATGQRVTLRCSPRSGDLSVYWYQQSLDQGLQFLIQYYNGEERAKGNILERFSAQQFPDLHSELNLSSLELGDSALYFCASSVGDRGRADTQYFGPGTRLTVL.

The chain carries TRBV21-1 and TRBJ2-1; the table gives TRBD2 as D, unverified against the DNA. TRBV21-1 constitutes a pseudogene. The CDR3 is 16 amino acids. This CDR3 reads CASSAPEWAGYKWQFF. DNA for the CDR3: TGTGCCAGCAGTGCCCCTGAATGGGCGGGTTACAAGTGGCAGTTCTTC.

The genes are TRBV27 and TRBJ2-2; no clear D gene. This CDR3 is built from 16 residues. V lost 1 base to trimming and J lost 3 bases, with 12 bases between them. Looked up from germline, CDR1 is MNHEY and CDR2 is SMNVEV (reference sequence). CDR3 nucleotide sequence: TGTGCCAGCAGTTTATTGGGCACTGGGGACACCGGGGAGCTGTTTTTT. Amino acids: CASSLLGTGDTGELFF.

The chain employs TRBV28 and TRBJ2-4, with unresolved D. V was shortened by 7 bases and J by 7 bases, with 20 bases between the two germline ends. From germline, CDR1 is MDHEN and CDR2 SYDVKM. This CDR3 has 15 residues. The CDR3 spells CASTESTLRGNIQYF. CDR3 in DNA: TGTGCCAGCACCGAATCGACCCTGCGAGGTAACATTCAGTACTTC.

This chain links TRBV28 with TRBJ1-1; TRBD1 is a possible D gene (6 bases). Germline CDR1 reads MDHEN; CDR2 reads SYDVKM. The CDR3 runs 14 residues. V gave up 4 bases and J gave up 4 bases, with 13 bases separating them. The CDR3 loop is CASSSPQGSTEAFF. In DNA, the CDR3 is TGTGCCAGCAGTTCCCCTCAGGGGAGCACTGAAGCTTTCTTT.

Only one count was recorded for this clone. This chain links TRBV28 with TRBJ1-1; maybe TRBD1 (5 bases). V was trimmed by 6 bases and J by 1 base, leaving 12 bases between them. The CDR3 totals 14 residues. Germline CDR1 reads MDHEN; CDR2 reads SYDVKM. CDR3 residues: CASRLQAWNTEAFF. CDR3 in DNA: TGTGCCAGCAGATTACAGGCTTGGAACACTGAAGCTTTCTTT.